The text below deals with one T cell receptor (beta chain). This clonotype appeared many times. What antigen it recognizes has not been identified. It has no much larger one-base neighbor in the sample; base qualities were not kept. Amplification of TCR beta CDR3 regions was carried out from RNA transcripts. A first-round RT-PCR of the TCR CDR3 used the HTBI primer set with the Qiagen OneStep RT-PCR kit. The libraries were constructed in a second round of multiplex PCR and then size-selected and purified. The libraries were sequenced on an Illumina HiSeq2000 using paired-end 100 bp reads. The authors processed their data as follows. SOAPnuke was used to process the raw data, throwing out any read that contained adapters or uncalled bases, had a mean Phred below 15, or lacked an exact constant-primer or identifier match. COPE v1.2.5 was used to merge the high-quality paired reads, and each unique nucleotide sequence was defined as a clonotype. MiTCR v1.1 was used to align the clonotypes against IMGT TRBV, TRBD and TRBJ reference segments. The analysis included only V-J combinations with a frequency above 0.0001, which together covered approximately 99% of the repertoires. A TCS score was defined as the ratio between F50 (clonal expansion) and ExV (chaos), using BLOSUM62-based TCRdist between CDR3 peptides within each V-J. Welch's t-statistics and random forest reduced 500 to 550 V-J features to around 14, which were used in a naive Bayes classifier (R e1071). TCRdb trimmed the raw reads at Q25, called clones with MiXCR and kept productive beta chains. Here each entry gathers all rows of one CDR3 protein and keeps the most common genes and DNA. TCRdb's processing, not the study's, gives the V and J calls here. The sample contains approximately 720,000 distinct CDR3 sequences, under 20% of them found a single time. The ten biggest clones cover 15% to 20% of the sample.

The data originate from a study of T cells in Graves' hyperthyroidism and ophthalmopathy (dated by TCRdb to between 2018 and 2021). With respect to the entire study: Peripheral blood samples were taken at the time of initial diagnosis, prior to any treatment. After sampling, hyperthyroidism patients received methimazole starting at 30 mg daily, and ophthalmopathy patients received high-dose intravenous methylprednisolone. To identify distinguishing TCR V-J signatures, a discovery cohort of around 100 patients was used, comprising 40 to 45 with Graves' ophthalmopathy and around 60 with stable Graves' hyperthyroidism. Prospective prediction of ophthalmopathy was tested in an independent validation cohort of 18 to 20 hyperthyroidism patients and around 16 patients who later progressed to ophthalmopathy. The paper reports TCR Vbeta CDR3 sequencing of roughly 140 peripheral blood samples: under 45 ophthalmopathy, under 85 hyperthyroidism and approximately 17 progressor patients. Thyroid tissue and blood T-cell repertoires from about six Graves' hyperthyroidism patients were also compared in the study. The roughly 91 discovery patients were randomly divided into training and test sets at a 7:3 ratio. What the work shows at the level of the full study, not this receptor alone: In validation, progression to ophthalmopathy was predicted by the model with more than 65% sensitivity and 72% to 80% specificity, a median of approximately 6.5 months before onset. In cross-validation, a model built on a 13 V-J signature told ophthalmopathy apart from stable hyperthyroidism with 85% to 90% sensitivity and around 83% specificity, and in testing the same model reached 80%/75%. Blood samples also contained most of the expanded thyroid clonotypes (frequency above 0.001), which suggests that blood repertoires may reflect thyroid immune responses. Sample size was not statistically predetermined, and blinding of investigators to group allocation was not performed.

Relative to germline, V is 7 bases shorter and J is 3 bases shorter, with 14 bases between their ends. CDR1 and CDR2, looked up from the germline V gene, are KGHDR and SFDVKD. Its CDR3 holds 14 amino acids, cysteine through phenylalanine. The read is trimmed to its CDR3 DNA, 42 bases read in frame from base 1. Hyperthyroidism patients were newly diagnosed, had a disease duration of under 2 months, and were aged 18 to 65 years. Patients with uncontrolled infections, other autoimmune diseases, pregnancy or lactation were excluded. Diagnoses were established on the basis of clinical symptoms, serum thyroxine and TRAb, thyroid ultrasound, and orbital computed tomography. For progressor patients, blood was drawn at the first diagnosis of hyperthyroidism, before any ophthalmopathy symptoms had appeared. PBMCs were isolated from approximately 10 ml of fresh peripheral blood by Ficoll-Paque density gradient centrifugation. Progressor patients were defined as those initially diagnosed with Graves' hyperthyroidism in whom ophthalmopathy developed during follow-up. Total RNA was extracted using Trizol reagent, and RNA quality was assessed on an Agilent 2100 Bioanalyzer.

The origin of this receptor is a woman aged 45 to 65 with Graves' hyperthyroidism that later progressed to Graves' ophthalmopathy. This sequence uses TRBV24-1 and TRBJ1-2; the D region possibly corresponds to TRBD1 (5 bases align). Input material: blood. The CDR3 is CATSGNGAYYGYTF. DNA sequence: TGTGCCACCAGCGGCAACGGGGCCTACTATGGCTACACCTTC.